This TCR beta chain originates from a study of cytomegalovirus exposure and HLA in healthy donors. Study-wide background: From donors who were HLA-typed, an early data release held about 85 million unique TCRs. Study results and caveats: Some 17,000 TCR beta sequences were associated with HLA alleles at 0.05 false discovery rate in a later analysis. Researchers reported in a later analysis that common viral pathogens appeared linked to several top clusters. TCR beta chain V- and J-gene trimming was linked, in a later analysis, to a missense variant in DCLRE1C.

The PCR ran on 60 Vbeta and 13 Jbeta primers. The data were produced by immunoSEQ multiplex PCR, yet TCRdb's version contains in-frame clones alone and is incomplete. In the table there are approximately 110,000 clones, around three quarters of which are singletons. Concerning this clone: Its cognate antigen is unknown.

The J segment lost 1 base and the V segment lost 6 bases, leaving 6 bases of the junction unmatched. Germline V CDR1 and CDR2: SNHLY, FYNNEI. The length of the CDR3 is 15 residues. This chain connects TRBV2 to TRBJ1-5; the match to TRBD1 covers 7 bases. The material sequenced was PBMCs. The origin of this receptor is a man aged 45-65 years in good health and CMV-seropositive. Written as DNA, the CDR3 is TGTGCCAGCAGGGACCAACAGGGGAGCAATCAGCCCCAGCATTTT. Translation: CASRDQQGSNQPQHF.